This entry lists 18 T cell receptor beta chains sequenced from one sample in a study of OX40 agonist ivuxolimab in advanced cancers. The repertoire was sequenced with immunoSEQ multiplex PCR; TCRdb's copy has only in-frame clones and lacks some. The repertoire holds 50,000 to 80,000 clones, approximately 85% seen once, with 2.5% to 3.5% in the top ten. Here the sequenced sample was CD4+ or CD8+ T cells sorted from blood, taken in a trial of the OX40 agonist ivuxolimab. The source of these receptors is an adult with an advanced solid tumor such as melanoma, head and neck, liver or kidney cancer.

V usage is TRBV7-9 and J usage is TRBJ2-2, with D perhaps given as TRBD1 or TRBD2 (6 bases each). The CDR3 consists of 14 residues. Trimming pared 8 bases from V and 3 bases from J, leaving 13 bases between. Germline CDR1 reads SEHNR; CDR2 reads FQNEAQ (reference sequence). The CDR3 loop is CASSRGLDTGELFF. CDR3 in DNA: TGTGCCAGCTCACGGGGGCTGGACACCGGGGAGCTGTTTTTT.

This clone was observed a handful of times. This chain joins TRBV11-2 and TRBJ1-5; the match to TRBD1 covers 9 bases. Trimming at V came to 5 bases and at J to 5 bases, leaving 7 bases not matched to a gene. The germline V gene encodes CDR1 SGHAT and CDR2 FQNNGV. The CDR3 is 15 residues long. The CDR3, as DNA: TGTGCCAGCAGCCCGGGGACAGGGTGGGATCAGCCCCAGCATTTT. Its protein product is CASSPGTGWDQPQHF.

The chain recombines TRBV19 with TRBJ1-4; 8 positions match TRBD1. CDR3 length equals 18 residues. Germline trimming cut 6 bases from V and 0 bases from J; bases unmatched to any gene: 12. Germline CDR1 LNHDA, CDR2 SQIVND (reference sequence). Written as DNA, the CDR3 is TGTGCCAGTAGCCGGGTTGGGCAGGGGGCTGCAACTAATGAAAAACTGTTTTTT. It encodes CASSRVGQGAATNEKLFF.

This rearrangement joins TRBV28 to TRBJ2-1, with D possibly called TRBD1 or TRBD2 (6 bases each). The length of the CDR3 is 16 residues. V dropped 2 bases and J dropped 4 bases, with 15 bases sitting between them. CDR1 is MDHEN and CDR2 is SYDVKM in the germline V gene. As DNA, the CDR3 is TGTGCCAGCAGTTTAGTGGGGGGCTATTCATACAATGAGCAGTTCTTC. It translates to CASSLVGGYSYNEQFF. The full variable domain, its missing parts supplied by reference TRBV28 and TRBJ2-1, is DVKVTQSSRYLVKRTGEKVFLECVQDMDHENMFWYRQDPGLGLRLIYFSYDVKMKEKGDIPEGYSVSREKKERFSLILESASTNQTSMYLCASSLVGGYSYNEQFFGPGTRLTVL.

The chain is built from TRBV7-3 and TRBJ2-1; D may be TRBD2 (7 bases). Germline CDR1 reads SGHTA; CDR2 reads FQGTGA. This CDR3 is 14 amino acids long. V lost 1 base and J lost 7, with 11 bases in between. The CDR3 sequence is CASSLRGGANEQFF. CDR3 nucleotide sequence: TGTGCCAGCAGCTTAAGGGGGGGCGCGAATGAGCAGTTCTTC.

V and J are TRBV28 and TRBJ1-5, with 8 nucleotides matching TRBD1. Trimming took 3 bases from V and 4 from J; bases not matched to a gene: 8. The CDR3 has 16 amino acids. Germline CDR1 and CDR2: MDHEN and SYDVKM. CDR3 DNA sequence: TGTGCCAGCAGTTTGCCTACAGGGGGGATGAATCAGCCCCAGCATTTT. This codes for CASSLPTGGMNQPQHF.

This chain uses TRBV28 with TRBJ1-6; 8 nucleotides agree with TRBD1. The CDR3 loop spans 14 amino acids. Germline V lookup: CDR1 MDHEN, CDR2 SYDVKM. Unmatched junction bases numbered 3, after V lost 5 bases and J lost 6 bases. CDR3 in DNA: TGTGCCAGCAGTCGGACAGGGTTTAATTCACCCCTCCACTTT. It codes for CASSRTGFNSPLHF.

This chain connects TRBV2 to TRBJ1-6; D perhaps matches TRBD1 (6 bases). CDR3 size: 14 residues. Germline lookup yields CDR1 SNHLY and CDR2 FYNNEI. With 7 bases removed from V and 12 bases from J, the gap between germline ends came to 19 bases. The CDR3 DNA reads as TGTGCCAGCACCCCTGCGGGGGGCCGAGAACCCCTCCACTTT. The encoded protein is CASTPAGGREPLHF.

This chain connects TRBV7-2 to TRBJ2-7; 13 bases align to TRBD2. Germline V gene lookup returns CDR1 SGHTA and CDR2 FQGNSA. Trimming cost V 5 bases and J 4 bases; bases outside gene matches: 8. CDR3 length: 16 amino acids. CDR3 nucleotide sequence: TGTGCCAGCAGCCCGACTAGCGGGGGGATTCCTTACGAGCAGTACTTC. Its protein is CASSPTSGGIPYEQYF. Full variable domain (rest looked up from reference TRBV7-2 and TRBJ2-7): GAGVSQSPSNKVTEKGKDVELRCDPISGHTALYWYRQSLGQGLEFLIYFQGNSAPDKSGLPSDRFSAERTGGSVSTLTIQRTQQEDSAVYLCASSPTSGGIPYEQYFGPGTRLTVT.

The CDR3: CASSDPDTGELFF. The CDR3 DNA reads TGTGCCAGCAGTGATCCCGACACCGGGGAGCTGTTTTTT. The rearrangement links TRBV25-1 to TRBJ2-2; D gene ambiguous. Looked up from germline, CDR1 is MGHDK and CDR2 is SYGVNS. The CDR3 has 13 residues. The V end lost 3 bases, the J end lost 3 bases, and 5 bases lay between the germline ends.

This CDR3 reads CASSINMNTEAFF. CDR3 DNA: TGTGCCAGTAGTATAAACATGAACACTGAAGCTTTCTTT. The chain combines TRBV19 with TRBJ1-1; no clear D. Germline assignment: CDR1 LNHDA and CDR2 SQIVND (reference sequence). This CDR3 contains 13 residues. V lost 2 bases to trimming and J lost 0 bases, with 4 bases between them.

This chain joins TRBV18 and TRBJ2-1; TRBD1 agrees at 7 bases. Germline V gene lookup returns CDR1 KGHSH and CDR2 LQKENI. The CDR3 runs to 15 residues. V lost 1 base, J lost 4 bases, and 4 bases stayed unmatched. This CDR3 is CASSPQGAVYNEQFF. Here the CDR3 DNA reads TGTGCCAGCTCACCACAGGGGGCGGTTTACAATGAGCAGTTCTTC.

The chain joins TRBV6-4 to TRBJ2-7; no firm D call. CDR3 length: 12 amino acids. The germline V and J ends were trimmed by 8 bases and 5 bases, with 13 bases remaining between them. Germline-derived CDR1 and CDR2 are MRHNA and SNTAGT. CDR3 DNA sequence: TGTGCCAGCGGGAAGACTGGAAACGAGCAGTACTTC. It codes for CASGKTGNEQYF.

This clone has just a few counts. This rearrangement joins TRBV7-2 to TRBJ1-6; D remains ambiguous. V was shortened by 5 bases and J by 7 bases, with 18 bases between the two germline ends. Per the germline V gene, CDR1 is SGHTA and CDR2 is FQGNSA. The CDR3 has 16 residues. The CDR3 sequence is CASSADSPVNNSPLHF. The CDR3 DNA reads TGTGCCAGCAGCGCTGATTCCCCAGTGAACAATTCACCCCTCCACTTT.

This clone was found once. This chain joins TRBV28 and TRBJ2-2; tentatively, D is TRBD1 (5 bases). The CDR3 loop spans 15 amino acids. Germline V gives CDR1 MDHEN, CDR2 SYDVKM. Trimming stripped 7 bases from V and 1 base from J, with 13 bases between. CDR3 region: CASTKQVRNTGELFF. The CDR3 nucleotides read TGTGCCAGCACGAAACAGGTTAGGAACACCGGGGAGCTGTTTTTT.

V usage is TRBV4-1 and J usage is TRBJ1-1, with D unclear. Trimming shortened V by 1 base and J by 3 bases, and 6 bases separated the two germline ends. The germline gives CDR1 MGHRA, CDR2 YSYEKL. This CDR3 comprises 13 residues. The CDR3 DNA sequence: TGCGCCAGCAGCCAAGGACCCGACACTGAAGCTTTCTTT. Translating gives CASSQGPDTEAFF.

The V gene is TRBV30, the J gene TRBJ2-1; tentatively, D is TRBD1 (6 bases). This CDR3 spans 15 amino acids. V was shortened by 2 bases and J by 7 bases, with 18 bases between the two germline ends. The germline CDR1 and CDR2 sequences are GTSNPN and SVGIG (reference sequence). The CDR3 here is CAWSFSGARLNEQFF. Written as DNA, the CDR3 is TGTGCCTGGAGTTTTTCAGGGGCGCGATTAAATGAGCAGTTCTTC.

The chain is built from TRBV5-4 and TRBJ1-6; tentative D call: TRBD1 (5 bases). CDR1 is SGHNT, CDR2 YYREEE, per germline (reference sequence). This CDR3 is built from 16 residues. The V gene lost 3 bases and the J gene lost 9 bases, with 19 bases spanning the gap. Here the CDR3 reads CASSSSARDGISPLHF. The CDR3 nucleotides are TGTGCCAGCAGCTCGTCCGCCAGGGATGGAATTTCACCCCTCCACTTT.